This is a list of T cell receptor beta chains from one sample in a study of blood T cells in healthy people across ages. TCRdb analysed the 5' RACE reads with MiXCR anew, one entry per CDR3 protein. This sample has 550,000 to 650,000 distinct CDR3 sequences, with roughly a quarter found just once. This sample was also put to use in a study of T cells of mothers and their children.

Sequenced: blood. These receptor sequences come from a boy aged 2 to 9 in good health. The conserved cysteine and the conserved F or W are not part of the CDR3 here.

16,TRBV4-2,ASSPGLAGGASYNEQF
11,TRBV12-3/TRBV12-4,ASSLGDNRSYT
15,TRBV9,ASSAYRGGGGLNEQF
13,TRBV29-1,SVGIPGQNTGELF
11,TRBV12-3/TRBV12-4,ASTLGISYEQY
12,TRBV29-1,SVDWYSSYNEQF
13,TRBV6-4,ASSAGTGESDTQY
13,TRBV9,ASSVEGAGGDEAF
14,TRBV5-5,ASSLVIAGAPYEQY
12,TRBV12-3/TRBV12-4,ASSFLSTSYEQY
9,TRBV9,ASSKTDTQY
12,TRBV3-1,ASSQGTVKNIQY
12,TRBV6-1,ASSEYVGPYGYT
11,TRBV27,ASSFSATGELF
12,TRBV20-1,SAKSGQSTIEQY
11,TRBV5-1,ASRVYERDEAF